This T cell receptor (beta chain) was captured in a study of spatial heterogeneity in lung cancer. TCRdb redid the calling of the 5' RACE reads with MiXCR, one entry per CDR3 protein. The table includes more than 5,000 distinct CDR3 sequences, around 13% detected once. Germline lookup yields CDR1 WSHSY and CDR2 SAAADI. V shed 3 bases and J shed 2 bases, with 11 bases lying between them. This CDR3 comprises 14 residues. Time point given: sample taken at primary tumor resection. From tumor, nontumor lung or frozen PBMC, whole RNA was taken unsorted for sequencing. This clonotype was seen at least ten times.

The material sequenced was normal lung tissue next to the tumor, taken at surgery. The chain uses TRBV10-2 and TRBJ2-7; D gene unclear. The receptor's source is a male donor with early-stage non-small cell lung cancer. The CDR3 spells CASSDMGTPYEQYF. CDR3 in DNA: TGCGCCAGCAGTGACATGGGCACCCCCTACGAGCAGTACTTC.